A selection of T cell receptor beta chains follows, all from one sample in a study of shared clonotypes between healthy human individuals. Sequencing used immunoSEQ multiplex PCR; TCRdb keeps in-frame clones, though not all of them. The table lists about a million clones, 60% to 80% of them singletons. Sequenced sample: memory CD4+ T cells from PBMCs. These receptors were collected from a man in his late teens or twenties in good health. Some clones in this sample may be carry-over from other donors' samples. CDR3s include the opening cysteine and the closing phenylalanine or tryptophan. Fields, in order: D gene, V gene, clone size, J gene, CDR3 DNA, CDR3 protein. D genes are given only for firm matches. Clone size appears in some rows only: once, few, many, or a class for an expanded clone.

d_gene: TRBD1; v_gene: TRBV27; abundance: -; j_gene: TRBJ2-7; CDR3nt: TGTGCCAGCAGTTTCGTCAGGGGGCCGGGCGAGCAGTACTTC; CDR3aa: CASSFVRGPGEQYF
d_gene: TRBD2; v_gene: TRBV5-1; abundance: -; j_gene: TRBJ2-1; CDR3nt: TGCGCCAGCAGCTTGGTACAAGCGGGAGGCGGGTGGCAGTTCTTC; CDR3aa: CASSLVQAGGGWQFF
d_gene: -; v_gene: TRBV5-1; abundance: -; j_gene: TRBJ1-5; CDR3nt: TGCGCCAGCAGCCCGTCAGGACCCTCTAGCAATCAGCCCCAGCATTTT; CDR3aa: CASSPSGPSSNQPQHF
d_gene: -; v_gene: TRBV28; abundance: few; j_gene: TRBJ1-1; CDR3nt: TGTGCCAGCAGCCGCTCCGGGGCAGGGCCCACTGAAGCTTTCTTT; CDR3aa: CASSRSGAGPTEAFF
d_gene: TRBD1; v_gene: TRBV19; abundance: many; j_gene: TRBJ2-1; CDR3nt: TGTGCCAGTACCCCATCGTGGACAGGGGCAACGAGGAATGAGCAGTTCTTC; CDR3aa: CASTPSWTGATRNEQFF
d_gene: TRBD1; v_gene: TRBV4-2; abundance: -; j_gene: TRBJ2-7; CDR3nt: TGTGCCAGCAGCCAGGGGACAGGGGGACCCTACGAGCAGTACTTC; CDR3aa: CASSQGTGGPYEQYF
d_gene: -; v_gene: TRBV5-1; abundance: -; j_gene: TRBJ1-1; CDR3nt: TGCGCCAGCAGCTTGGAGGCGCTAGGCACTGAAGCTTTCTTT; CDR3aa: CASSLEALGTEAFF
d_gene: -; v_gene: TRBV6-1; abundance: -; j_gene: TRBJ2-7; CDR3nt: TGTGCCAGCAGGGCCCCATACGAGCAGTACTTC; CDR3aa: CASRAPYEQYF
d_gene: TRBD1; v_gene: TRBV28; abundance: -; j_gene: TRBJ1-2; CDR3nt: TGTGCCAGCAGGAACACAGGGGAAAACTATGGCTACACCTTC; CDR3aa: CASRNTGENYGYTF
d_gene: TRBD1; v_gene: TRBV29-1; abundance: -; j_gene: TRBJ2-7; CDR3nt: TGCAGCGCCCAGACAGGGGGTAGCCCTAGGCAGTACTTC; CDR3aa: CSAQTGGSPRQYF
d_gene: TRBD2; v_gene: TRBV13; abundance: once; j_gene: TRBJ2-3; CDR3nt: TGTGCCAGCACCCGCGGGAGGGGTACGCAGTATTTT; CDR3aa: CASTRGRGTQYF
d_gene: TRBD2; v_gene: TRBV5-1; abundance: few; j_gene: TRBJ2-3; CDR3nt: TGCGCCAGCAGCTTGCTAGCGGGAGGGGGCACAGATACGCAGTATTTT; CDR3aa: CASSLLAGGGTDTQYF
d_gene: -; v_gene: TRBV7-2; abundance: -; j_gene: TRBJ2-5; CDR3nt: TGTGCCAGCAGCTTCGGAACAGGTCAAGAGACCCAGTACTTC; CDR3aa: CASSFGTGQETQYF
d_gene: -; v_gene: TRBV10-1; abundance: -; j_gene: TRBJ2-5; CDR3nt: TGCGCCAGCAGTGAATGGCTCCAAGAGACCCAGTACTTC; CDR3aa: CASSEWLQETQYF
d_gene: -; v_gene: TRBV7-8; abundance: -; j_gene: TRBJ2-2; CDR3nt: TGTGCCAGCATCAAAAGCAGGGTCTCCGGGGAGCTGTTTTTT; CDR3aa: CASIKSRVSGELFF
d_gene: TRBD2; v_gene: TRBV7-9; abundance: few; j_gene: TRBJ2-1; CDR3nt: TGTGCCAGCAGCTTAAGACTAGCGGAGAACAATGAGCAGTTCTTC; CDR3aa: CASSLRLAENNEQFF
d_gene: -; v_gene: TRBV5-4; abundance: few; j_gene: TRBJ2-2; CDR3nt: TGTGCCAGCAGCTTGGACGGCAAAGGCACCGGGGAGCTGTTTTTT; CDR3aa: CASSLDGKGTGELFF
d_gene: -; v_gene: TRBV28; abundance: -; j_gene: TRBJ1-2; CDR3nt: TGTGCCAGCAGTTTATCCCCAAACACGATCTATGGCTACACCTTC; CDR3aa: CASSLSPNTIYGYTF
d_gene: -; v_gene: TRBV29-1; abundance: -; j_gene: TRBJ1-1; CDR3nt: TGCAGCGCCGACGGACAGATGAACACTGAAGCTTTCTTT; CDR3aa: CSADGQMNTEAFF
d_gene: TRBD1; v_gene: TRBV9; abundance: -; j_gene: TRBJ2-2; CDR3nt: TGTGCCAGCAGCCCGCTGGGGGACAGGAGGCTGGGCGGGGAGCTGTTTTTT; CDR3aa: CASSPLGDRRLGGELFF
d_gene: -; v_gene: TRBV28; abundance: -; j_gene: TRBJ2-1; CDR3nt: TGTGCCAGCAGTTTGAATGAGCAGTTCTTC; CDR3aa: CASSLNEQFF
d_gene: -; v_gene: TRBV5-1; abundance: -; j_gene: TRBJ2-5; CDR3nt: TGCGCCAGCAGCCTATCCCCCCAAGAGACCCAGTACTTC; CDR3aa: CASSLSPQETQYF
d_gene: -; v_gene: TRBV19; abundance: -; j_gene: TRBJ1-1; CDR3nt: TGTGCCAGTAGTATTTACGCGGGGAGCGGGAACACTGAAGCTTTCTTT; CDR3aa: CASSIYAGSGNTEAFF
d_gene: TRBD2; v_gene: TRBV6-4; abundance: -; j_gene: TRBJ2-3; CDR3nt: TGTGCCAGCAGTCTTTCTTCTAGCGGCCACACAGATACGCAGTATTTT; CDR3aa: CASSLSSSGHTDTQYF
d_gene: -; v_gene: TRBV4-2; abundance: -; j_gene: TRBJ2-1; CDR3nt: TGTGCCAGCAGCCAAGGAGCGGACTCCTACAATGAGCAGTTCTTC; CDR3aa: CASSQGADSYNEQFF
d_gene: -; v_gene: TRBV7-2; abundance: -; j_gene: TRBJ1-1; CDR3nt: TGTGCCAGCAGCTTGATCGGATCGCTCACTGAAGCTTTCTTT; CDR3aa: CASSLIGSLTEAFF
d_gene: -; v_gene: TRBV4-1; abundance: -; j_gene: TRBJ1-5; CDR3nt: TGCGCCAGCAGCCAAGGAGGTGGCTTGGCCCAGCATTTT; CDR3aa: CASSQGGGLAQHF
d_gene: TRBD2; v_gene: TRBV5-4; abundance: -; j_gene: TRBJ2-3; CDR3nt: TGTGCCAGCAGCTTATCAGGACTAGCGGGGGTGTTCACAGATACGCAGTATTTT; CDR3aa: CASSLSGLAGVFTDTQYF
d_gene: TRBD2; v_gene: TRBV6-4; abundance: -; j_gene: TRBJ2-5; CDR3nt: TGTGCCAGCAGTAAAATCAGGACTAGGAAAGAGACCCAGTACTTC; CDR3aa: CASSKIRTRKETQYF
d_gene: TRBD2; v_gene: TRBV30; abundance: -; j_gene: TRBJ2-7; CDR3nt: TGTGCCTGGAGTGTACCCAGCGGGAGCTACTTCAGCTACGAGCAGTACTTC; CDR3aa: CAWSVPSGSYFSYEQYF
d_gene: -; v_gene: TRBV19; abundance: -; j_gene: TRBJ1-2; CDR3nt: TGTGCCAGTAGTTATAACACCGGCGGTCTTGGCGGCTACACCTTC; CDR3aa: CASSYNTGGLGGYTF
d_gene: -; v_gene: TRBV30; abundance: -; j_gene: TRBJ2-1; CDR3nt: TGTGCCTGGATCCGCGGAGCTTACAATGAGCAGTTCTTC; CDR3aa: CAWIRGAYNEQFF
d_gene: -; v_gene: TRBV7-9; abundance: -; j_gene: TRBJ1-3; CDR3nt: TGTGCCAGCAGCGCACCCGGGCCAGAATTTGGAAACACCATATATTTT; CDR3aa: CASSAPGPEFGNTIYF
d_gene: -; v_gene: TRBV9; abundance: once; j_gene: TRBJ2-6; CDR3nt: TGTGCCAGCAGCCGACGGGAGGGGGCGTCATCTGGGGCCAACGTCCTGACTTTC; CDR3aa: CASSRREGASSGANVLTF
d_gene: -; v_gene: TRBV4-1; abundance: -; j_gene: TRBJ2-3; CDR3nt: TGCGCCAGCAGCCAAGAGGGTAGCACAGATACGCAGTATTTT; CDR3aa: CASSQEGSTDTQYF
d_gene: -; v_gene: TRBV27; abundance: -; j_gene: TRBJ2-6; CDR3nt: TGTGCCAGCAGTTTTCAGTCGGCTGGGGCCAACGTCCTGACTTTC; CDR3aa: CASSFQSAGANVLTF
d_gene: -; v_gene: TRBV7-2; abundance: -; j_gene: TRBJ2-5; CDR3nt: TGTGCCAGCAGCTTAGGTCCGCCACCGGAGTACTTC; CDR3aa: CASSLGPPPEYF
d_gene: -; v_gene: TRBV11-2; abundance: -; j_gene: TRBJ1-1; CDR3nt: TGTGCCAGCAGCCCCGGACGTGAAGCTTTCTTT; CDR3aa: CASSPGREAFF
d_gene: TRBD2; v_gene: TRBV20-1; abundance: -; j_gene: TRBJ2-5; CDR3nt: TGCAGGGGAGGGGCGGGGGCCCAGTACTTC; CDR3aa: CRGGAGAQYF
d_gene: TRBD1; v_gene: TRBV29-1; abundance: -; j_gene: TRBJ2-7; CDR3nt: TGCAGCGTTGTGCGGACAGGGGCGTCCTACGAGCAGTACTTC; CDR3aa: CSVVRTGASYEQYF
d_gene: -; v_gene: TRBV19; abundance: -; j_gene: TRBJ1-2; CDR3nt: TGTGCCAGTAGTATTGGGACCGGCTATGGCTACACCTTC; CDR3aa: CASSIGTGYGYTF
d_gene: -; v_gene: TRBV19; abundance: -; j_gene: TRBJ1-1; CDR3nt: TGTGCCAGTAGTGAGGGTCAGTTCCGTGAAGCTTTCTTT; CDR3aa: CASSEGQFREAFF
d_gene: -; v_gene: TRBV9; abundance: once; j_gene: TRBJ1-1; CDR3nt: TGTGCCAGCAGCGTAGTGGGTTCGAACACTGAAGCTTTCTTT; CDR3aa: CASSVVGSNTEAFF
d_gene: -; v_gene: TRBV11-2; abundance: few; j_gene: TRBJ2-6; CDR3nt: TGTGCCAGCAGTGGCAGCCAGGGGGCCAACGTCCTGACTTTC; CDR3aa: CASSGSQGANVLTF
d_gene: -; v_gene: TRBV6-5; abundance: -; j_gene: TRBJ2-7; CDR3nt: TGTGCCAGCAGGGACCCCTCCTACGAGCAGTACTTC; CDR3aa: CASRDPSYEQYF
d_gene: -; v_gene: TRBV4-3; abundance: -; j_gene: TRBJ1-1; CDR3nt: TGCGCCAGCAGCCAAGAAGTTTCAGGGAGGGTCCCTGAAGCTTTCTTT; CDR3aa: CASSQEVSGRVPEAFF
d_gene: -; v_gene: TRBV10-3; abundance: few; j_gene: TRBJ1-4; CDR3nt: TGTGCCACAAAGGCCGCAGGGCATAATGAAAAACTGTTTTTT; CDR3aa: CATKAAGHNEKLFF
d_gene: -; v_gene: TRBV4-2; abundance: few; j_gene: TRBJ2-1; CDR3nt: TGTGCCAGCAGCCAAGAAAGGAATGAGCAGTTCTTC; CDR3aa: CASSQERNEQFF
d_gene: -; v_gene: TRBV9; abundance: -; j_gene: TRBJ2-5; CDR3nt: TGTGCCAGCAGCGTAGGAATCTCTGGAGGGGGTACGAGAGAGACCCAGTACTTC; CDR3aa: CASSVGISGGGTRETQYF
d_gene: TRBD1; v_gene: TRBV7-2; abundance: -; j_gene: TRBJ2-5; CDR3nt: TGTGCCAGCAGCTTAGGACGAGGAACAGGGGAAAGGACCCAGTACTTC; CDR3aa: CASSLGRGTGERTQYF
d_gene: TRBD1; v_gene: TRBV29-1; abundance: -; j_gene: TRBJ2-6; CDR3nt: TGCAGCGTTTCTCGGACAGGGGGCGTCTCTGGGGCCAACGTCCTGACTTTC; CDR3aa: CSVSRTGGVSGANVLTF
d_gene: TRBD2; v_gene: TRBV4-2; abundance: -; j_gene: TRBJ2-7; CDR3nt: TGTGCCAGCAGCCAAGCGCTAGCGGTCGGTTCCCCCTACGAGCAGTACTTC; CDR3aa: CASSQALAVGSPYEQYF
d_gene: TRBD2; v_gene: TRBV7-8; abundance: few; j_gene: TRBJ2-7; CDR3nt: TGTGCCAGCAGCCAAGGTCGGAGGACTAGCGGGACATTCTTCTACGAGCAGTACTTC; CDR3aa: CASSQGRRTSGTFFYEQYF
d_gene: -; v_gene: TRBV5-1; abundance: -; j_gene: TRBJ2-5; CDR3nt: TGCGCCAGCAGCACGGTCCAGGGAGAGACCCAGTACTTC; CDR3aa: CASSTVQGETQYF
d_gene: TRBD2; v_gene: TRBV7-3; abundance: -; j_gene: TRBJ2-1; CDR3nt: TGTGCCAGCAGCCAGACTAGCGGGAGCTGGAGTGAGCAGTTCTTC; CDR3aa: CASSQTSGSWSEQFF